The clone carrying this TCR beta chain was detected once. Its antigen is currently unknown. The sample originates from a study of CD8 T cells in Susac syndrome. Study-wide background: Clinically active disease was present in more than five of the sequenced Susac syndrome patients. 8 or 9 of these patients were in remission. There were Susac syndrome patients who were therapy-naive at blood draw, others on corticosteroids, and others on intravenous immunoglobulin alone.

Random hexamers served to reverse transcribe about 0.5 to 1 ug RNA. TCRdb re-derived calls from the immunoSEQ multiplex PCR reads in MiXCR, one entry per CDR3 protein. The repertoire consists of tens of thousands of distinct CDR3 sequences, with about 94% occurring once and the leading ten covering about 0.3%. Study observations and caveats: Within Susac syndrome CD4+ T cell repertoires, clonal expansion was not evident.

Specimen: CD4+ T cells from PBMCs. This clonotype was sampled from a human donor with Susac syndrome.

The CDR3, as DNA: TGTGCCAGCAGTTTAGCGCGAGGGGAGTGGGGAAGAGAGACCCAGTACTTC. It translates to CASSLARGEWGRETQYF. This chain uses TRBV12-3 or TRBV12-4 with TRBJ2-5; D might be TRBD1 or TRBD2, each matching 5 bases. V dropped 0 bases and J dropped 4 bases, with 18 bases sitting between them. This CDR3 region has 17 residues.